These 15 T cell receptor beta chains originate from one sample sequenced in a study of T cell clonality in common variable immunodeficiency (dated by TCRdb to between 2015 and 2016). The protocol used for the library was the immunoSEQ multiplex PCR assay. TCRdb stores this immuneACCESS table with in-frame sequences only. Part of the clones is absent; in the studies checked, under half of the shortfall reflects unresolved V genes, and no reason is known for the rest. The table notes 35,000 to 55,000 clones here, none of them singletons. The ten largest clones take up about 0.66% of the sample. Sequencing used peripheral blood mononuclear cells. The receptors stem from a person aged 18 to 75 in good health.

This clone has a count of ten or more. The sequenced fragment ends 3 residues before the CDR3 boundary, so the rest is inferred from the germline J gene. The rearrangement links TRBV5-1 to TRBJ2-7; 9 positions agree with TRBD1. Germline V gene sequence: CDR1 SGHRS, CDR2 YFSETQ. After removal of 3 bases from V and 2 bases from J, the junction contained 6 bases not matched to a gene. The CDR3 totals 15 residues. The sequenced part of the CDR3 DNA is TGCGCCAGCAGCTCTCGGGACAGGGTTCCCTACGAG. It is translated as CASSSRDRVPYE. The CDR3 as a whole reads CASSSRDRVPYEQYF.

This clone was observed at least ten times. The read ends 3 residues early relative to the CDR3; the germline J gene fills the gap. The chain is built from TRBV3-1 (or the pseudogene TRBV3-2) and TRBJ1-2; the match to TRBD1 covers 8 bases. This CDR3 contains 14 residues. Losses at the gene ends were 0 bases for V and 7 bases for J; bases not matched to a gene: 4. CDR1 is LGHDT and CDR2 is YNNKEL in the germline V gene (reference sequence). The CDR3: CASSQDDRGFGYTF. CDR3 DNA (partial): TGTGCCAGCAGCCAAGATGACAGGGGATTTGGC.

In its sample, this clone was seen many times. The read stops 3 residues short of the end of the CDR3; the missing end is completed from the germline J gene. The chain combines TRBV20-1 with TRBJ2-6, with 8 bases fitting TRBD1. The CDR3 has 16 residues. CDR1 is DFQATT, CDR2 SNEGSKA, per germline (reference sequence). The trim removed 3 bases at V and 2 bases at J, leaving 6 bases unmatched. The CDR3 sequence: CSARDREFPGANVLTF. CDR3 bases read: TGCAGTGCTAGGGACAGGGAATTTCCTGGGGCCAACGTC.

This clone was counted at least ten times. The observed sequence ends 3 residues before the CDR3 terminus, with the missing tail filled in from the germline J gene. The J gene is TRBJ2-3, the V gene TRBV7-9; TRBD2 matches at 10 bases. Germline assignment: CDR1 SEHNR and CDR2 FQNEAQ (reference sequence). The CDR3 length is 15 residues. V dropped 4 bases and J dropped 0; count of bases not matched to a gene: 1. CDR3 DNA (partial): TGTGCCAGCAGCTCACTAGCGGGGAGCACAGATACG. Translating gives CASSSLAGSTDT. The CDR3, in full, reads CASSSLAGSTDTQYF.

This clone occurred many times. Read data end 3 residues before the CDR3 end; the end is taken from the germline J gene. The chain recombines TRBV19 with TRBJ1-1; D not resolved. Germline V gives CDR1 LNHDA, CDR2 SQIVND (reference sequence). The germline V and J ends were trimmed by 6 bases and 2 bases, with 16 bases remaining between them. This CDR3 is 15 amino acids long. CDR3 DNA (partial): TGTGCCAGTAGGATAAGCGATGTCCTAAACACTGAA. Its translation: CASRISDVLNTE. The entire CDR3 sequence reads CASRISDVLNTEAFF. The variable domain in full, completed from reference TRBV19 and TRBJ1-1, reads DGGITQSPKYLFRKEGQNVTLSCEQNLNHDAMYWYRQDPGQGLRLIYYSQIVNDFQKGDIAEGYSVSREKKESFPLTVTSAQKNPTAFYLCASRISDVLNTEAFFGQGTRLTVV.

This clone was counted many times. The read ends 3 residues before the CDR3 terminus; that terminus is restored from the germline J gene. The J gene is TRBJ1-2, the V gene TRBV6-2 or TRBV6-3, with unresolved D. Trimming removed 5 bases at V and 2 bases at J, with 9 bases between. There are 13 residues in the CDR3. Germline loops: CDR1 MNHEY, CDR2 SVGEGT. The CDR3 bases that were read are TGTGCCAGCAGTACGACGGGGAACTATGGC. Translation gives CASSTTGNYG. The CDR3, in full, reads CASSTTGNYGYTF.

This clone was observed many times. The read is 3 residues too short to cover the CDR3 end, so that end is filled in from the germline J gene. The rearrangement uses TRBV6-8 and TRBJ2-1, with 10 bases lining up with TRBD2. In germline, CDR1 is MNHGY, CDR2 SAAAGT. This CDR3 is 19 amino acids long. The trim removed 2 bases at V and 1 base at J, leaving 11 bases unmatched. CDR3 sequence reads: CASSYPHNPSGSSYNEQFF. The covered CDR3 bases are TGTGCCAGCAGTTACCCCCACAACCCTAGCGGGAGTTCCTACAATGAG.

This clone was detected many times. Read data end 3 residues before the CDR3 end; the end is taken from the germline J gene. The chain couples TRBV10-3 to TRBJ2-7, with TRBD2 matching 8 bases. The CDR3 is 15 residues long. Germline CDR1 and CDR2: ENHRY and SYGVKD. Unmatched junction bases numbered 4, after V lost 3 bases and J lost 0 bases. CDR3 protein: CAISERSGSSYEQYF. Incomplete CDR3 DNA: TGTGCCATCAGTGAAAGGAGCGGGAGCTCCTACGAG.

This clone appeared many times. The part of the CDR3 DNA that was read is TGTGCCAGCAGCTTAAGGGGGACAGGGCCCACTGAA. Translating gives CASSLRGTGPTE. The entire CDR3 sequence reads CASSLRGTGPTEAFF. V is TRBV7-9 and J is TRBJ1-1, with 9 bases identical to TRBD1. With the read ending 3 residues before the CDR3 end, the germline J gene is used to fill in that end. CDR3 size: 15 residues. The trim removed 2 bases at V and 4 bases at J, leaving 5 bases unmatched. Per the germline V gene, CDR1 is SEHNR and CDR2 is FQNEAQ (reference sequence).

The table lists this clone with many counts. The read comes to an end 3 residues before the CDR3 does, leaving the germline J gene to fill in the end. The rearrangement uses TRBV14 and TRBJ1-2, with D uncertain. The CDR3 totals 12 residues. V lost 4 bases, J lost 7 bases, and 10 bases lay in between. The germline V gene has CDR1 SGHDN and CDR2 FVKESK. CDR3 DNA, as far as it was read: TGTGCCAGCAGCCCCGCCCGGGGTGGC. It is translated as CASSPARGG. The complete CDR3 reads CASSPARGGYTF.

This clone was observed at least ten times. The CDR3 extends 3 residues past the end of the read, so its final part is completed from the germline J gene. V is TRBV2 and J is TRBJ1-2; TRBD1 aligns across 8 bases. V trimming: 7 bases; J trimming: 0 bases; junction bases outside the gene matches: 10. The CDR3 has 16 amino acids. Per germline, CDR1 SNHLY and CDR2 FYNNEI. CDR3 region: CASTQPPTGANYGYTF. The DNA read from the CDR3 is TGTGCCAGCACCCAACCTCCGACAGGGGCTAACTATGGC.

This clone was seen repeatedly, ten times or more. The CDR3 extends 3 residues past the end of the read, so its final part is completed from the germline J gene. The chain is built from TRBV7-3 and TRBJ1-2; weak D call: TRBD1 (6 bases). With 0 bases removed from V and 5 bases from J, the gap between germline ends came to 16 bases. From germline, CDR1 is SGHTA and CDR2 FQGTGA. The CDR3 is made up of 16 amino acids. The CDR3 bases that were read are TGTGCCAGCAGCTTAACGCACAGGGCCCCTACTTATGGC. Translated: CASSLTHRAPTYG. The CDR3, in full, reads CASSLTHRAPTYGYTF.

As for this clone: The read ends 3 residues early relative to the CDR3; the germline J gene fills the gap. The chain joins TRBV7-2 to TRBJ1-5, with 10 bases that match TRBD1. J lost 6 bases, V lost 6 bases, and 5 bases had no gene match. The CDR3 extends over 14 amino acids. Per the germline V gene, CDR1 is SGHTA and CDR2 is FQGNSA. The CDR3 sequence: CASSLDRGIQPQHF. The CDR3 DNA, read in part, is TGTGCCAGCAGTTTGGACAGGGGGATTCAGCCC.

As regards this clone: The DNA ends 3 residues before the CDR3 does, and the rest of the CDR3 is filled in from the germline J gene. The chain links TRBV30 to TRBJ1-2; D is unresolved. The CDR3 runs to 13 residues. Germline lookup yields CDR1 GTSNPN and CDR2 SVGIG (reference sequence). The CDR3 DNA, read in part, is TGTGCCTGGAGATACTTGAGCGCTTACGAC. The encoded protein is CAWRYLSAYD. In full, the CDR3 is CAWRYLSAYDYTF.

In its sample, this clone was seen many times. The read comes to an end 3 residues before the CDR3 does, leaving the germline J gene to fill in the end. This chain connects TRBV5-1 to TRBJ2-1, with 11 nucleotides matching TRBD2. CDR1 and CDR2 (germline): SGHRS, YFSETQ. The J segment lost 3 bases and the V segment lost 7 bases, leaving 18 bases of the junction unmatched. CDR3 length equals 19 residues. CDR3 DNA, as far as it was read: TGCGCCAGCGGACAAGGGACAGGAAATAGCGGGAGGGACTACAATGAG. Amino acid sequence: CASGQGTGNSGRDYNE. The complete CDR3 sequence is CASGQGTGNSGRDYNEQFF.